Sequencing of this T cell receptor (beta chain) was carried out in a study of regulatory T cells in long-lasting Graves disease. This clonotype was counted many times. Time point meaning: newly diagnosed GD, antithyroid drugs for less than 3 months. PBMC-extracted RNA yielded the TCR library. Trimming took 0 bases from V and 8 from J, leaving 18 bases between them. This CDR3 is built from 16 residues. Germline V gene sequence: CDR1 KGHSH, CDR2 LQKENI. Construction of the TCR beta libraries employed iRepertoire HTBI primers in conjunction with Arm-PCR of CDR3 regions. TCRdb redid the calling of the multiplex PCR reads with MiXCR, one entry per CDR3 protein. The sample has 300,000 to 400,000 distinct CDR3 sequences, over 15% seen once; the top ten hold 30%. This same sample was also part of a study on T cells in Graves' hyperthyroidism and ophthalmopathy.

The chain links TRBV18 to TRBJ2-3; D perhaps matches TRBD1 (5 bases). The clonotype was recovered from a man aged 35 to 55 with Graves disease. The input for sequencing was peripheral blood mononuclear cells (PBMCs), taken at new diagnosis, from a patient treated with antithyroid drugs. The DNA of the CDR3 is TGTGCCAGCTCACCACCGTCAGGGCCTACTCAGGGTACGCAGTATTTT. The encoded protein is CASSPPSGPTQGTQYF. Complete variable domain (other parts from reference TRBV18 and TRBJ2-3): NAGVMQNPRHLVRRRGQEARLRCSPMKGHSHVYWYRQLPEEGLKFMVYLQKENIIDESGMPKERFSAEFPKEGPSILRIQQVVRGDSAAYFCASSPPSGPTQGTQYFGPGTRLTVL.